The 19 T cell receptor beta chains below were found in one sample sequenced in a study of regulatory dendritic cells for organ transplantation. For these receptors, no antigen is known. CFSE-labeled sorted T cells met regulatory or mature dendritic cells for under 6 days. Sequencing was performed with immunoSEQ multiplex PCR; in TCRdb, only in-frame clones are kept and a portion is missing. The sample yields about 21,000 clones, 65% to 90% seen once. Specimen: naive CD4+ T cells from blood cultured with dendritic cells. Subset: CD45RA+ naive T cells. These receptors were collected from a human donor in good health.

This clone was counted between two and nine times. DNA for the CDR3: TGCGCCAGCAGCGAAAACAGGGGTGGCTATGGCTACACCTTC. This translates into CASSENRGGYGYTF. The gene calls are TRBV10-1 and TRBJ1-2, with 7 bases identical to TRBD1. CDR1 and CDR2 from the germline V gene are WNHNN and SYGVQD (reference sequence). The junction had 8 bases not matched to a gene; V was cut back by 6 bases and J by 4 bases. CDR3 length equals 14 residues.

The V call is TRBV13, the J call TRBJ2-1; tentative D call: TRBD1 (6 bases). Germline loops: CDR1 PRHDT, CDR2 FYEKMQ (reference sequence). The V gene lost 5 bases and the J gene lost 8 bases, with 13 bases spanning the gap. This CDR3 is built from 13 residues. CDR3 loop: CASSLRRGDEQFF. The CDR3 region has the DNA TGTGCCAGCAGCCTCCGCAGGGGCGATGAGCAGTTCTTC.

The J gene is TRBJ1-3, the V gene TRBV30; no definite D call. Germline loops: CDR1 GTSNPN, CDR2 SVGIG (reference sequence). Trimming cost V 4 bases and J 4 bases, with 5 bases left between them. The CDR3 consists of 11 residues. The CDR3 here is CAWTRGNTIYF. In DNA, the CDR3 is TGTGCCTGGACAAGAGGAAACACCATATATTTT. The full variable domain, rest sourced from reference TRBV30 and TRBJ1-3, is SQTIHQWPATLVQPVGSPLSLECTVEGTSNPNLYWYRQAAGRGLQLLFYSVGIGQISSEVPQNLSASRPQDRQFILSSKKLLLSDSGFYLCAWTRGNTIYFGEGSWLTVV.

The rearrangement links TRBV7-2 to TRBJ2-3, with 10 bases fitting TRBD2. The CDR3 extends over 15 amino acids. V lost 3 bases and J lost 0; bases outside the gene matches: 0. Germline V gene data show CDR1 as SGHTA and CDR2 as FQGNSA. In DNA form, the CDR3 reads TGTGCCAGCAGCTTGACTAGCGGGAGCACAGATACGCAGTATTTT. Its protein product is CASSLTSGSTDTQYF.

V is TRBV5-8 and J is TRBJ2-3; the match to TRBD2 covers 16 bases. The germline V gene has CDR1 SGHTS and CDR2 YDEGEE. There are 16 residues in the CDR3. V shed 3 bases and J 4 bases; nucleotides not matched to a gene: 2. The CDR3 DNA follows: TGTGCCAGCAGCTCGGGACTAGCGGGAGGGCCAGATACGCAGTATTTT. Translated, it gives CASSSGLAGGPDTQYF.

V is TRBV6-1 and J is TRBJ2-1, with 9 bases that match TRBD2. In germline, CDR1 is MNHNS, CDR2 SASEGT. The CDR3 is 17 residues long. V was pared by 4 bases and J by 5 bases, with 12 bases of the junction left unmatched. CDR3 DNA: TGTGCCAGCAGTGTCCGCCTAACTAGCGGGTTGAACAATGAGCAGTTCTTC. This encodes CASSVRLTSGLNNEQFF.

V and J are TRBV18 and TRBJ2-7, with 11 bases lining up with TRBD1. V shed 4 bases and J 0 bases; nucleotides not matched to a gene: 2. CDR1 KGHSH and CDR2 LQKENI come from the germline V gene. CDR3 length: 15 residues. This CDR3 reads CASSRGTGGSYEQYF. The CDR3 DNA follows: TGTGCCAGCTCACGGGGGACAGGGGGCTCCTACGAGCAGTACTTC.

This clone was seen a handful of times. The chain recombines TRBV7-2 with TRBJ2-7, with D maybe TRBD2 (7 bases). Between the trimmed V and J ends, which lost 5 bases and 4 bases, there was a span of 18 bases. This CDR3 has 15 amino acids. Germline V CDR1 and CDR2: SGHTA, FQGNSA. For the CDR3, the DNA is TGTGCCAGCAGCCTAAGGGGGGGTCGGGCATACGAGCAGTACTTC. Amino acid sequence: CASSLRGGRAYEQYF.

This sequence joins TRBV7-2 and TRBJ1-1; the match to TRBD1 covers 12 bases. The CDR3 extends over 16 amino acids. Germline V gene sequence: CDR1 SGHTA, CDR2 FQGNSA. V was clipped by 3 bases and J by 4 bases; unmatched bases: 6. DNA of the CDR3: TGTGCCAGCAGCTTCTGGGACAGGGGGCGCGGCACTGAAGCTTTCTTT. Translation: CASSFWDRGRGTEAFF.

This clone occurred once. The chain employs TRBV7-3 and TRBJ2-1; no clear D gene. The CDR3 consists of 12 residues. Between the trimmed V and J ends, which lost 2 bases and 9 bases, there was a span of 8 bases. The germline gives CDR1 SGHTA, CDR2 FQGTGA. CDR3 amino acids: CASSLQYGEQFF. The DNA for the CDR3 is TGTGCCAGCAGCTTACAATACGGTGAGCAGTTCTTC.

The chain carries TRBV9 and TRBJ2-1, with TRBD1 as a possible D gene (5 bases). The CDR3 length is 14 residues. Looked up from germline, CDR1 is SGDLS and CDR2 is YYNGEE. Trimming took off 0 bases at V and 7 bases at J, with 11 bases between the two ends. This chain's CDR3 is CASSVAGYKNEQFF. CDR3 DNA sequence: TGTGCCAGCAGCGTAGCAGGGTATAAGAATGAGCAGTTCTTC.

The rearrangement links TRBV6-5 to TRBJ1-1; D remains unclear. There are 15 residues in the CDR3. Trimming took 4 bases from V and 1 from J, leaving 13 bases between them. CDR1 MNHEY and CDR2 SVGAGI come from the germline V gene. The CDR3 reads CASSFTRLKNTEAFF. The DNA of the CDR3 is TGTGCCAGCAGTTTCACCCGACTGAAGAACACTGAAGCTTTCTTT.

This clone was recorded once. This rearrangement joins TRBV7-9 to TRBJ2-3; D is ambiguous. Trimming cost V 7 bases and J 4 bases, with 9 bases left between them. The CDR3 spans 12 residues. Germline V gene data show CDR1 as SEHNR and CDR2 as FQNEAQ (reference sequence). CDR3 loop: CASNQRADTQYF. DNA of the CDR3: TGTGCCAGCAATCAACGAGCAGATACGCAGTATTTT.

This clone was picked up a small number of times. V and J are TRBV7-2 and TRBJ1-1, with TRBD1 matching 7 bases. This CDR3 comprises 15 residues. Germline loops: CDR1 SGHTA, CDR2 FQGNSA. The V gene end was trimmed by 3 bases and the J gene end by 4 bases; junction bases not matched to a gene: 8. The chain's CDR3 is CASSFSTGWGTEAFF. DNA for the CDR3: TGTGCCAGCAGCTTTTCGACAGGGTGGGGCACTGAAGCTTTCTTT.

The V call is TRBV18, the J call TRBJ1-1; D is perhaps TRBD1 (6 bases). The CDR3 contains 16 residues. V lost 1 base and J 2 bases, leaving 14 bases between the germline ends. CDR1 and CDR2 from the germline V gene are KGHSH and LQKENI. The CDR3 here is CASSPRTQGFNTEAFF. CDR3 DNA sequence: TGTGCCAGCTCACCACGAACTCAGGGGTTCAACACTGAAGCTTTCTTT.

The rearrangement links TRBV30 to TRBJ1-6; tentatively, D is TRBD1 (5 bases). V was shortened by 5 bases and J by 8 bases, with 13 bases between the two germline ends. The CDR3 covers 13 residues. Germline V gene lookup returns CDR1 GTSNPN and CDR2 SVGIG (reference sequence). CDR3 amino acids: CAWGLIRDSPLHF. DNA of the CDR3: TGTGCCTGGGGGCTGATCAGGGATTCACCCCTCCACTTT.

The chain is built from TRBV9 and TRBJ1-3; D unresolved. The CDR3 is 11 residues long. Germline V gene lookup returns CDR1 SGDLS and CDR2 YYNGEE. The V end was cut by 0 bases, the J end by 8 bases, with 3 bases between. CDR3 in amino acids: CASSVGDTIYF. The CDR3, as DNA: TGTGCCAGCAGCGTAGGAGACACCATATATTTT.

This sequence joins TRBV18 and TRBJ1-2, with D hard to call. The CDR3 totals 14 residues. Per germline, CDR1 KGHSH and CDR2 LQKENI. Trimming removed 5 bases from V and 2 bases from J, with 12 bases in between. The CDR3 DNA is TGTGCCAGCTCATACGGGCCGGGGAACTATGGCTACACCTTC. Translating gives CASSYGPGNYGYTF.

This chain connects TRBV30 to TRBJ2-7; D may be TRBD1 or TRBD2 (6 bases each). V lost 5 bases to trimming and J lost 1 base, with 18 bases between them. Germline assignment: CDR1 GTSNPN and CDR2 SVGIG (reference sequence). CDR3 length equals 15 residues. The CDR3 reads CAWGGKTGYSYEQYF. For the CDR3, the DNA is TGTGCCTGGGGGGGGAAGACAGGTTATTCCTACGAGCAGTACTTC. Based on the CDR3 plus reference TRBV30 and TRBJ2-7, the full variable domain is SQTIHQWPATLVQPVGSPLSLECTVEGTSNPNLYWYRQAAGRGLQLLFYSVGIGQISSEVPQNLSASRPQDRQFILSSKKLLLSDSGFYLCAWGGKTGYSYEQYFGPGTRLTVT.